Following are 16 T cell receptor beta chains from one sample sequenced in a study of identical twins. Each CDR3 protein gets one entry after TCRdb re-called the 5' RACE reads with MiXCR. The table includes some 500,000 distinct CDR3 sequences, around 20% detected once. The same data also went into a second study, on T cells expressing NK-cell markers.

Sequenced input: CD4+ T cells sorted from blood. All receptors derive from a woman under 30 in good health.

This chain connects TRBV3-1 to TRBJ1-2; D is unresolved. Germline V gene lookup returns CDR1 LGHDT and CDR2 YNNKEL (reference sequence). Trimming removed 2 bases from V and 7 bases from J, with 11 bases in between. The CDR3 extends over 13 amino acids. In DNA form, the CDR3 reads TGTGCCAGCAGCCAACTTGGAGGGTCTGGCTACACCTTC. This encodes CASSQLGGSGYTF.

The chain joins TRBV25-1 to TRBJ2-7; 9 nucleotides agree with TRBD1. The CDR3 runs to 13 residues. V lost 8 bases to trimming and J lost 6 bases; unmatched junction nucleotides: 8. Germline V gene data show CDR1 as MGHDK and CDR2 as SYGVNS. The CDR3 spells CASSWTGASEQYF. CDR3 nucleotide sequence: TGTGCCAGCTCATGGACAGGGGCGTCCGAGCAGTACTTC.

The chain has TRBV18 and TRBJ2-3; no definite D call. Deletions cut 3 bases from V and 1 base from J, with 11 bases between. Germline V gene data show CDR1 as KGHSH and CDR2 as LQKENI. The CDR3 has 15 amino acids. This CDR3 reads CASSPPGRGTDTQYF. In nucleotides, the CDR3 is TGTGCCAGCTCACCCCCCGGCCGGGGCACAGATACGCAGTATTTT.

The V call is TRBV27, the J call TRBJ2-1, with unresolved D. Germline V gene sequence: CDR1 MNHEY, CDR2 SMNVEV (reference sequence). This CDR3 comprises 17 residues. Trimming cost V 1 base and J 0 bases, with 13 bases left between them. The DNA of the CDR3 is TGTGCCAGCAGTTTATGGGGTAAAGGGTACTCCTACAATGAGCAGTTCTTC. This translates into CASSLWGKGYSYNEQFF.

The chain combines TRBV29-1 with TRBJ2-3; D unclear. Between the trimmed V and J ends, which lost 7 bases and 4 bases, there was a span of 12 bases. The CDR3 consists of 12 residues. Germline lookup yields CDR1 SQVTM and CDR2 ANQGSEA. The CDR3 coding sequence is TGCAGCGCCGTCACAAGGTCAGATACGCAGTATTTT. Residues: CSAVTRSDTQYF.

The genes are TRBV6-2 or TRBV6-3 and TRBJ2-2; TRBD2 agrees at 7 bases. The CDR3 spans 18 residues. CDR1 is MNHEY, CDR2 SVGEGT, per germline. V gave up 2 bases and J gave up 1 base; unmatched junction bases: 10. This chain's CDR3 is CASSYRVSSGVNTGELFF. DNA of the CDR3: TGTGCCAGCAGTTACAGGGTGTCCAGCGGGGTGAACACCGGGGAGCTGTTTTTT.

This clonotype has just a few counts. The chain couples TRBV20-1 to TRBJ2-1; TRBD2 might be the D (5 bases). CDR1 and CDR2 from the germline V gene are DFQATT and SNEGSKA (reference sequence). Trimming took 1 base from V and 2 from J, leaving 9 bases between them. This CDR3 comprises 14 residues. The CDR3 DNA follows: TGCAGTGCTAGAGGAGGGATTCCCTACAATGAGCAGTTCTTC. It codes for CSARGGIPYNEQFF.

The chain joins TRBV6-1 to TRBJ2-3, with a possible D match to TRBD2 (5 bases). Germline CDR1 reads MNHNS; CDR2 reads SASEGT. The CDR3 runs 14 residues. V lost 5 bases and J lost 4, with 13 bases in between. CDR3: CASSPLDAADTQYF. The CDR3 region has the DNA TGTGCCAGCAGTCCACTAGACGCGGCAGATACGCAGTATTTT.

This clonotype was counted many times. This rearrangement joins TRBV5-1 to TRBJ2-1, with 10 bases fitting TRBD1. V lost 7 bases to trimming and J lost 1 base; unmatched junction nucleotides: 5. In germline, CDR1 is SGHRS, CDR2 YFSETQ. This CDR3 has 15 amino acids. The CDR3 sequence is CASQGGQGSYNEQFF. The CDR3 coding sequence is TGCGCCAGCCAGGGGGGACAGGGGTCCTACAATGAGCAGTTCTTC.

This clonotype has ten or more counts. The rearrangement joins TRBV10-3 to TRBJ1-1; possible D gene TRBD1, 5 bases. The CDR3 is 14 amino acids. From germline, CDR1 is ENHRY and CDR2 SYGVKD. The V and J ends lost 3 bases and 9 bases respectively, with 17 bases between them. The CDR3 nucleotides read TGTGCCATCAGTGAAGGGGCGGGACGTCAGAAAGCTTTCTTT. Protein product: CAISEGAGRQKAFF.

V and J are TRBV5-1 and TRBJ2-1; D assignment may be TRBD1 or TRBD2 (5 bases each). The V gene's germline CDR1 is SGHRS and CDR2 YFSETQ. V lost 7 bases to trimming and J lost 6 bases, with 17 bases between them. This CDR3 comprises 14 residues. CDR3 nucleotide sequence: TGCGCCAGCGGAGAGAGAGGGACGCCCAATGAGCAGTTCTTC. Translated: CASGERGTPNEQFF.

In this sample, this clonotype turned up once. CDR3 region: CASSYDRINYGYTF. The CDR3 DNA follows: TGCGCCAGCAGCTACGACAGGATTAACTATGGCTACACCTTC. V gene TRBV5-1 combines with J gene TRBJ1-2; possible D gene TRBD1, 6 bases. CDR1 and CDR2 from the germline V gene are SGHRS and YFSETQ. The CDR3 spans 14 residues. Between the trimmed V and J ends, which lost 3 bases and 1 base, there was a span of 10 bases.

The J gene is TRBJ1-4, the V gene TRBV3-1, with 8 bases lining up with TRBD1. The CDR3 is 15 residues long. The junction had 5 bases not matched to a gene; V was cut back by 1 base and J by 7 bases. The V gene's germline CDR1 is LGHDT and CDR2 YNNKEL (reference sequence). CDR3 coding DNA: TGTGCCAGCAGCCAAGGGACAGGGTGGCGTGAAAAACTGTTTTTT. It is translated as CASSQGTGWREKLFF.

This clonotype came up many times. The genes are TRBV29-1 and TRBJ2-7, with D maybe TRBD1 (6 bases). CDR3 length equals 15 residues. Trimming removed 7 bases from V and 2 bases from J, with 21 bases in between. Germline CDR1 is SQVTM and CDR2 is ANQGSEA. The CDR3 loop is CSALDRDRSTYEQYF. As DNA, the CDR3 is TGCAGCGCCTTGGACCGCGACAGGTCAACCTACGAGCAGTACTTC.

The V gene is TRBV7-3, the J gene TRBJ2-1; 10 bases map to TRBD2. The CDR3 is 16 residues long. V dropped 3 bases and J dropped 7; count of bases not matched to a gene: 9. Looked up from germline, CDR1 is SGHTA and CDR2 is FQGTGA. CDR3 DNA sequence: TGTGCCAGCAGCTTGTTAGCGGGGGGAATCTTAAATGAGCAGTTCTTC. The encoded protein is CASSLLAGGILNEQFF.

The chain employs TRBV10-2 and TRBJ2-3, with 8 bases that match TRBD1. CDR3 length: 15 amino acids. V shed 2 bases and J 4 bases; nucleotides not matched to a gene: 5. CDR1 is WSHSY, CDR2 SAAADI, per germline. This chain's CDR3 is CASSEQGTGSDTQYF. The CDR3 DNA is TGCGCCAGCAGTGAGCAGGGGACAGGTTCAGATACGCAGTATTTT.